Below, 26 T cell receptor beta chains from the same sample are listed, as sequenced in a study of blood T cell repertoires in COVID-19. Produced via immunoSEQ multiplex PCR; TCRdb's table is partial and in-frame only. The sample has about 70,000 clones, more than 70% seen once. What was sequenced was peripheral blood. The source of these receptors is a woman of 80 years or more with active or convalescent COVID-19.

The chain couples TRBV7-2 to TRBJ1-4, with 9 bases identical to TRBD1. The CDR3 loop spans 18 amino acids. The V and J ends lost 1 base and 1 base, in that order; junction bases with no gene match: 7. The germline V gene has CDR1 SGHTA and CDR2 FQGNSA. In nucleotides, the CDR3 is TGTGCCAGCAGCTTAGGCCGACAGGGGGGAATAACTAATGAAAAACTGTTTTTT. Translated, it gives CASSLGRQGGITNEKLFF. The full variable domain, its missing parts supplied by reference TRBV7-2 and TRBJ1-4, is GAGVSQSPSNKVTEKGKDVELRCDPISGHTALYWYRQSLGQGLEFLIYFQGNSAPDKSGLPSDRFSAERTGGSVSTLTIQRTQQEDSAVYLCASSLGRQGGITNEKLFFGSGTQLSVL.

The genes are TRBV6-5 and TRBJ1-2; perhaps TRBD1 as D (6 bases). Looked up from germline, CDR1 is MNHEY and CDR2 is SVGAGI. Trimming left V 6 bases short and J 4 bases short, with 15 bases between. This CDR3 has 14 residues. The CDR3 here is CASSPQGIFYGYTF. The CDR3 DNA sequence: TGTGCCAGCAGCCCACAGGGTATCTTCTATGGCTACACCTTC.

The chain uses TRBV12-2 and TRBJ1-6; the D call in the table, TRBD1, was not verified against the DNA. TRBV12-2 is deemed a pseudogene. The CDR3 length is 20 residues. DNA for the CDR3: TGTGCAAGTCGCTTAGTTTTCAGGGTCAATACCGGCGTTTATAATTCACCCCTCCACTTT. Translated, it gives CASRLVFRVNTGVYNSPLHF.

The CDR3 bases are TGCAGTGCCGTACCAGGGACTGAAGCTTTCTTT. Its protein is CSAVPGTEAFF. J is TRBJ1-1 and V is TRBV20-1; perhaps TRBD1 as D (5 bases). V shed 6 bases and J shed 5 bases, with 10 bases lying between them. Germline lookup yields CDR1 DFQATT and CDR2 SNEGSKA (reference sequence). The CDR3 is 11 residues long.

The CDR3 sequence is CASSPPGGLGGLYYGYTF. The CDR3 DNA follows: TGTGCCAGCAGCCCGCCGGGGGGTTTGGGGGGGCTCTACTATGGCTACACCTTC. V gene TRBV3-1 (or the pseudogene TRBV3-2) combines with J gene TRBJ1-2; TRBD1 is a possible D gene (6 bases). CDR3 length equals 18 residues. Germline values: CDR1 LGHDT, CDR2 YNNKEL (reference sequence). V lost 4 bases and J 3 bases, leaving 24 bases between the germline ends.

This chain uses TRBV6-5 with TRBJ1-2; maybe TRBD1 (6 bases). CDR3 length: 13 residues. Germline V gene sequence: CDR1 MNHEY, CDR2 SVGAGI. V lost 0 bases, J lost 7 bases, and 9 bases lay in between. Here the CDR3 reads CASSYSRGPGYTF. The CDR3 coding sequence is TGTGCCAGCAGTTACTCCAGGGGACCTGGCTACACCTTC.

This clone has a handful of counts. V gene TRBV6-5 combines with J gene TRBJ2-7; no clear D gene. The CDR3 contains 13 residues. The V and J ends lost 4 bases and 4 bases respectively, with 11 bases between them. Germline-derived CDR1 and CDR2 are MNHEY and SVGAGI. The CDR3 DNA is TGTGCCAGCAGTTCTTCAGTTGGTTACGAGCAGTACTTC. Residues: CASSSSVGYEQYF.

This chain joins TRBV27 and TRBJ2-5, with D possibly being TRBD2 (6 bases). The germline V gene has CDR1 MNHEY and CDR2 SMNVEV (reference sequence). The CDR3 contains 15 residues. Trimming pared 3 bases from V and 3 bases from J, leaving 14 bases between. Written as DNA, the CDR3 is TGTGCCAGCAGTTTCCGCGGAGCGGGCGAAGAGACCCAGTACTTC. It encodes CASSFRGAGEETQYF.

V is TRBV4-3 and J is TRBJ2-2; 8 bases align to TRBD2. This CDR3 comprises 17 residues. Germline assignment: CDR1 LGHNA and CDR2 YSLEER. J gave up 5 bases and V 1 base, and 9 bases lay outside the gene matches. The CDR3 is CASSQGLALYPTGELFF. For the CDR3, the DNA is TGCGCCAGCAGCCAAGGACTAGCGCTTTACCCTACCGGGGAGCTGTTTTTT.

This chain uses TRBV6-6 with TRBJ2-2, with D possibly matching TRBD1 (6 bases). This CDR3 contains 15 residues. V lost 4 bases, J lost 5 bases, and 14 bases lay in between. Germline V lookup: CDR1 MNHNY, CDR2 SVGAGI (reference sequence). The CDR3: CASSFSGTSTGELFF. CDR3 bases: TGTGCCAGCAGTTTCTCCGGGACATCAACCGGGGAGCTGTTTTTT.

This sequence joins TRBV7-9 and TRBJ2-4; 8 positions agree with TRBD2. CDR3 length: 17 residues. The V gene's germline CDR1 is SEHNR and CDR2 FQNEAQ (reference sequence). The V gene end was trimmed by 2 bases and the J gene end by 1 base; junction bases not matched to a gene: 7. As DNA, the CDR3 is TGTGCCAGCAGCTTAATTGATGGCGGGGGGGCCAAAAACATTCAGTACTTC. This codes for CASSLIDGGGAKNIQYF.

There are a few counts of this clone. The rearrangement uses TRBV11-2 and TRBJ2-7, with 12 bases fitting TRBD2. The junction had 6 bases not matched to a gene; V was cut back by 2 bases and J by 4 bases. The CDR3 is 16 residues long. Germline V lookup: CDR1 SGHAT, CDR2 FQNNGV. The CDR3 DNA sequence: TGTGCCAGCAGCTTATACCTGACTAGCGGGGGATACGAGCAGTACTTC. As protein: CASSLYLTSGGYEQYF.

The chain is built from TRBV5-5 and TRBJ2-5, with 10 bases fitting TRBD2. The germline gives CDR1 SGHKS, CDR2 YYEKEE (reference sequence). V lost 1 base, J lost 2 bases, and 11 bases stayed unmatched. CDR3 length equals 18 residues. This chain's CDR3 is CASSLRASGGPGQETQYF. The DNA for the CDR3 is TGTGCCAGCAGCTTGAGGGCTAGCGGGGGTCCCGGTCAAGAGACCCAGTACTTC.

This clone has a single count. The rearrangement links TRBV28 to TRBJ1-1, with D unresolved. This CDR3 contains 14 residues. V dropped 5 bases and J dropped 5 bases, with 15 bases sitting between them. Germline CDR1 is MDHEN and CDR2 is SYDVKM. CDR3 DNA: TGTGCCAGCAGTGGGAGTACTACGGGGACTGAAGCTTTCTTT. Translating it yields CASSGSTTGTEAFF.

This clone came up a few times. V and J are TRBV12-3 or TRBV12-4 and TRBJ1-2; no clear D gene. The CDR3 length is 13 residues. Trimming removed 4 bases from V and 0 bases from J, with 6 bases in between. The CDR3 spells CASSSGANYGYTF. The CDR3 DNA sequence: TGTGCCAGCAGTTCTGGAGCTAACTATGGCTACACCTTC.

The genes are TRBV29-1 and TRBJ2-7; D is unresolved. This CDR3 region has 13 residues. Trimming took 0 bases from V and 3 from J, leaving 9 bases between them. Germline CDR1 reads SQVTM; CDR2 reads ANQGSEA. The CDR3 DNA sequence: TGCAGCGTTGAAGAAGAACAGAACTACGAGCAGTACTTC. Its protein is CSVEEEQNYEQYF.

CDR3 loop: CASSVTLGQHNSPLHF. DNA for the CDR3: TGTGCCAGCAGTGTCACCTTGGGACAGCATAATTCACCCCTCCACTTT. V usage is TRBV6-1 and J usage is TRBJ1-6, with TRBD1 identical over 7 bases. The CDR3 runs to 16 residues. Trimming cost V 4 bases and J 5 bases; bases outside gene matches: 8. Germline V gene lookup returns CDR1 MNHNS and CDR2 SASEGT.

The J gene is TRBJ2-5, the V gene TRBV27; TRBD2 matches 8 bases. Germline V gene data show CDR1 as MNHEY and CDR2 as SMNVEV (reference sequence). Trimming at V came to 6 bases and at J to 5 bases, leaving 8 bases not matched to a gene. The CDR3 has 14 residues. The CDR3 nucleotides read TGTGCCAGCAGGGTAGCGGGGAGGACGGAGACCCAGTACTTC. Its translation is CASRVAGRTETQYF.

This clone showed up just once. CDR3 sequence reads: CASSGLAGGDTQYF. The CDR3 DNA follows: TGTGCCAGCAGCGGACTAGCGGGGGGTGATACGCAGTATTTT. The rearrangement joins TRBV9 to TRBJ2-3; TRBD2 matches at 13 bases. J gave up 6 bases and V 3 bases, and 1 base lay outside the gene matches. The CDR3 covers 14 residues. In germline, CDR1 is SGDLS, CDR2 YYNGEE.

The rearrangement joins TRBV7-8 to TRBJ1-1; D call uncertain. Trimming cost V 3 bases and J 3 bases, with 11 bases left between them. The CDR3 contains 14 residues. Germline values: CDR1 SGHVS, CDR2 FQNEAQ. Here the CDR3 reads CASSFRRLDTEAFF. Written as DNA, the CDR3 is TGTGCCAGCAGCTTTCGGAGGTTGGACACTGAAGCTTTCTTT.

The chain has TRBV2 and TRBJ1-2; 12 positions agree with TRBD1. Germline V gives CDR1 SNHLY, CDR2 FYNNEI. There are 16 residues in the CDR3. The J segment lost 6 bases and the V segment lost 6 bases, leaving 11 bases of the junction unmatched. The CDR3 spells CASRGRDRGRSNGYTF. The CDR3 region has the DNA TGTGCCAGCAGGGGCCGGGACAGGGGGCGGAGTAATGGCTACACCTTC.

The rearrangement links TRBV11-2 to TRBJ2-7; possible D gene TRBD2, 5 bases. The CDR3 is 14 residues long. The V and J ends lost 0 bases and 6 bases respectively, with 12 bases between them. CDR1 SGHAT and CDR2 FQNNGV come from the germline V gene. CDR3 in amino acids: CASSLETTRVEQYF. CDR3 nucleotides: TGTGCCAGCAGCTTAGAGACTACGCGGGTCGAGCAGTACTTC.

The chain carries TRBV12-3 or TRBV12-4 and TRBJ1-5, with 8 bases matching TRBD1. V was clipped by 5 bases and J by 9 bases; unmatched bases: 6. This CDR3 is built from 13 residues. The CDR3 loop reads CASSRTGLSPQHF. As DNA, the CDR3 is TGTGCCAGCAGTCGGACAGGGTTGTCGCCCCAGCATTTT.

This sequence joins TRBV6-5 and TRBJ2-5; 10 nucleotides match TRBD2. V lost 1 base to trimming and J lost 5 bases; unmatched junction nucleotides: 4. The CDR3 runs 15 residues. CDR1 and CDR2 from the germline V gene are MNHEY and SVGAGI. Here the CDR3 DNA reads TGTGCCAGCAGTTACTTGGGACTAGCGAGGGAGACCCAGTACTTC. Translation gives CASSYLGLARETQYF.

The J gene is TRBJ1-1, the V gene TRBV10-3; D unresolved. The CDR3 runs 14 residues. V dropped 2 bases and J dropped 2 bases, with 9 bases sitting between them. Germline CDR1 is ENHRY and CDR2 is SYGVKD. The CDR3 loop reads CAISEPAGNTEAFF. The CDR3 coding sequence is TGTGCCATCAGTGAGCCGGCAGGTAACACTGAAGCTTTCTTT.

The chain uses TRBV6-2 or TRBV6-3 and TRBJ2-2, with 10 bases matching TRBD2. The CDR3 length is 17 residues. With 6 bases clipped from V and 3 bases from J, the junction kept 10 bases outside the gene matches. Looked up from germline, CDR1 is MNHEY and CDR2 is SVGEGT. The CDR3 bases are TGTGCCAGCAGCCAACCAACTAGCGGGGTTCACACCGGGGAGCTGTTTTTT. The encoded protein is CASSQPTSGVHTGELFF.